Detailed here is one T cell receptor (beta chain). This sample was included in a study of control samples from healthy donors and cancer patients. Generated by immunoSEQ multiplex PCR, the TCRdb table keeps only in-frame clones and is missing some. In the table there are 90,000 to 110,000 clones, roughly 85% of which are singletons. CDR1 is LNHDA, CDR2 SQIVND, per germline (reference sequence). This CDR3 is built from 15 residues. Trimming removed 7 bases from V and 3 bases from J, with 16 bases in between. Sequenced: blood. The chain recombines TRBV19 with TRBJ1-5; D might be TRBD1 (6 bases). This TCR derives from a woman in her 50s in good health. CDR3 coding DNA: TGTGCCAGTACCCAATCGGGACACATCAATCAGCCCCAGCATTTT. Its protein is CASTQSGHINQPQHF.